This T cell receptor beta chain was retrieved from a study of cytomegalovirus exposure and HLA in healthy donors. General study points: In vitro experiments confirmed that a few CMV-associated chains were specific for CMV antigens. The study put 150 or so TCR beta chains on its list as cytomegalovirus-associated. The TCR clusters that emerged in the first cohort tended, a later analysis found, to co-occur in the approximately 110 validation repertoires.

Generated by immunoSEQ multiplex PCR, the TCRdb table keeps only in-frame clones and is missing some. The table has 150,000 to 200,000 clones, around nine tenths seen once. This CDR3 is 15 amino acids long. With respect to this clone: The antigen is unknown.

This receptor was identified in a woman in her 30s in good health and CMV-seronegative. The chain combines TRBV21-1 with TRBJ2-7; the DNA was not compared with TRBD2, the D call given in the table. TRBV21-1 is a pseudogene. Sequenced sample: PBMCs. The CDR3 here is CASSNPLAPNYEQYF. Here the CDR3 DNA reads TGTGCCAGCAGCAACCCACTAGCCCCGAACTACGAGCAGTACTTC.